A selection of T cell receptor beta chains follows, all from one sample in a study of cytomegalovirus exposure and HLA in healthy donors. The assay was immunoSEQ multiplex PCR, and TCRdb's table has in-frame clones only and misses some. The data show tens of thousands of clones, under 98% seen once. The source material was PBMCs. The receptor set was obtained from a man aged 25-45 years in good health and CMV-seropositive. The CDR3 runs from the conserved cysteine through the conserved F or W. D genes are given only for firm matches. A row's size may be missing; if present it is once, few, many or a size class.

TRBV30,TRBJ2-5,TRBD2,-,CAWSRSGKETQYF,TGTGCCTGGAGTAGAAGCGGGAAAGAGACCCAGTACTTC
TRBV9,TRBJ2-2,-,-,CASNWAGEPDAGELFF,TGTGCCAGCAACTGGGCAGGGGAGCCTGACGCCGGGGAGCTGTTTTTT
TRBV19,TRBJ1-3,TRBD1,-,CASSALNRDRAGNTIYF,TGTGCCAGTAGTGCACTCAACCGGGACAGGGCTGGAAACACCATATATTTT
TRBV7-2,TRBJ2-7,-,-,CASSWLSSAGYEQYF,TGTGCCAGCAGCTGGCTCTCTAGCGCCGGGTACGAGCAGTACTTC
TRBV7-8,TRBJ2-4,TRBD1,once,CASTQTGGANIQYF,TGTGCCAGCACCCAGACAGGGGGCGCGAACATTCAGTACTTC
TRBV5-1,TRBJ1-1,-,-,CASSTRGSGTEAFF,TGCGCCAGCAGCACCAGGGGATCGGGCACTGAAGCTTTCTTT
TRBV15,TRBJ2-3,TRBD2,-,CATRRTSGRIQDTQYF,TGTGCCACCAGGCGGACTAGCGGGAGAATTCAAGATACGCAGTATTTT
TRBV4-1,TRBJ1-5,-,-,CASSNTGPGQPQHF,TGCGCCAGCAGCAATACAGGGCCCGGGCAGCCCCAGCATTTT
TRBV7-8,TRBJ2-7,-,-,CASSLSPISLLSGSYEQYF,TGTGCCAGCAGCCTAAGCCCAATTTCGCTGCTGTCGGGCTCCTACGAGCAGTACTTC
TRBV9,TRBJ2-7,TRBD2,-,CASSVGGTSEYEQYF,TGTGCCAGCAGCGTAGGAGGGACTAGCGAATACGAGCAGTACTTC
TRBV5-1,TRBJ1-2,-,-,CASSSGGDDYGYTF,TGCGCCAGCAGCTCCGGAGGAGACGACTATGGCTACACCTTC
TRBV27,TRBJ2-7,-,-,CASSFRSGSYEQYF,TGTGCCAGCAGTTTTCGGAGCGGGTCCTACGAGCAGTACTTC
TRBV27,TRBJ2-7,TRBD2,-,CASSLRAGRTSGSSADEQYF,TGTGCCAGCAGTTTAAGGGCGGGGAGGACTAGCGGGAGTAGCGCCGACGAGCAGTACTTC
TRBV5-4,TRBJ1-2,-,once,CASGTRQASNYGYTF,TGTGCCAGCGGAACTCGACAGGCCTCCAACTATGGCTACACCTTC
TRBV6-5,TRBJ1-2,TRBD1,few,CATTPGQGFRMGYTF,TGTGCCACAACGCCCGGACAGGGGTTTCGTATGGGCTACACCTTC
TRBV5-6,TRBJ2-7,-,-,CASSLIWHDGEAPYEQYF,TGTGCCAGCAGCTTGATCTGGCATGACGGAGAGGCCCCCTACGAGCAGTACTTC
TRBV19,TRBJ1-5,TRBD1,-,CASSPGQVGHGGPQHF,TGTGCCAGTAGTCCCGGACAGGTCGGACACGGGGGGCCCCAGCATTTT
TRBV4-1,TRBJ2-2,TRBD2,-,CASSQGLAGDGTGELFF,TGCGCCAGCAGCCAAGGGTTAGCGGGAGATGGAACCGGGGAGCTGTTTTTT
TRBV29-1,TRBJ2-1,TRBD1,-,CSVERGTGQFF,TGCAGCGTAGAAAGGGGGACAGGTCAGTTCTTC
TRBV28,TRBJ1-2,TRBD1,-,CASSPGYLGQVDYGYTF,TGTGCCAGCAGTCCAGGGTATCTCGGACAGGTCGACTATGGCTACACCTTC
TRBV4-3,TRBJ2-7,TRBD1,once,CASSPKQGAEQYF,TGCGCCAGCAGCCCAAAACAGGGGGCCGAGCAGTACTTC
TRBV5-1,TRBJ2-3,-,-,CASSLGRDPDTQYF,TGCGCCAGCAGCTTGGGGCGGGACCCAGATACGCAGTATTTT
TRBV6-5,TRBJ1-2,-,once,CASRAGSNYGYTF,TGTGCCAGCAGAGCAGGGTCGAACTATGGCTACACCTTC
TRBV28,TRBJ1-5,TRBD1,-,CASGSPTGGRQPQHF,TGTGCCAGCGGATCTCCGACAGGGGGCAGGCAGCCCCAGCATTTT
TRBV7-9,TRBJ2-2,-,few,CASRQDSGLNTGELFF,TGTGCCAGCAGACAGGACAGCGGACTTAACACCGGGGAGCTGTTTTTT
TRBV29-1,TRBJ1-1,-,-,CSVTVNTEAFF,TGCAGCGTAACGGTGAACACTGAAGCTTTCTTT
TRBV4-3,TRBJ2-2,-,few,CASSQVTVLGGGELFF,TGCGCCAGCAGCCAAGTTACGGTCCTAGGGGGCGGGGAGCTGTTTTTT
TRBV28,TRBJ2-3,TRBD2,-,CASSLLPSGSPDTDTQYF,TGTGCCAGCAGTTTGTTGCCTAGCGGGAGCCCTGACACAGATACGCAGTATTTT
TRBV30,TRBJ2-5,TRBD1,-,CAWSVGQGASKTQYF,TGTGCCTGGAGTGTAGGGCAGGGGGCGTCAAAGACCCAGTACTTC
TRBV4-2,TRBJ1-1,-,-,CASSQPRGTEAFF,TGTGCCAGCAGCCAACCTCGGGGCACTGAAGCTTTCTTT
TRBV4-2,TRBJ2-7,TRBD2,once,CASSQDLAGGPYEQYF,TGTGCCAGCAGCCAAGATCTAGCGGGAGGGCCTTACGAGCAGTACTTC
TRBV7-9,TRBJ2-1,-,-,CASSLAQGNEQFF,TGTGCCAGCAGCTTAGCGCAGGGTAATGAGCAGTTCTTC
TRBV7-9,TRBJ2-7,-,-,CASSLVPRSYEQYF,TGTGCCAGCAGCTTAGTTCCCAGATCCTACGAGCAGTACTTC
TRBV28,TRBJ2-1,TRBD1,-,CASSSTRDRAGTPYNEQFF,TGTGCCAGCAGCTCGACCCGGGACAGAGCCGGGACACCGTACAATGAGCAGTTCTTC
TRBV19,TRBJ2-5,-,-,CASSHTSRSQETQYF,TGTGCCAGTAGTCACACCTCTCGCAGCCAAGAGACCCAGTACTTC
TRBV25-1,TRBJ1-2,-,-,CASSQPGSLGYGYTF,TGTGCCAGCAGCCAACCCGGGTCACTGGGCTATGGCTACACCTTC
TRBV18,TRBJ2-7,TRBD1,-,CASSLRDRGVDEQYF,TGTGCCAGCTCACTCCGGGACAGGGGAGTCGACGAGCAGTACTTC
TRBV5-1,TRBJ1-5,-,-,CASSLDINQPQHF,TGCGCCAGCAGCTTGGACATCAATCAGCCCCAGCATTTT
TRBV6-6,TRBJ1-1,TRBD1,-,CASSYSTGGHTEAFF,TGTGCCAGCAGTTACTCGACAGGGGGCCACACTGAAGCTTTCTTT
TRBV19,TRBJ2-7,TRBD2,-,CASSLGGSPSEQYF,TGTGCCAGTTCCCTAGGCGGGAGCCCGTCCGAGCAGTACTTC
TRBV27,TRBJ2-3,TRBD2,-,CASSSPSGSTDTQYF,TGTGCCAGCAGTTCGCCTAGCGGTAGCACAGATACGCAGTATTTT
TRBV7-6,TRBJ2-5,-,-,CASSLGLAVQETQYF,TGTGCCAGCAGCTTAGGGTTAGCGGTTCAAGAGACCCAGTACTTC
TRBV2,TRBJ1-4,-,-,CASSLQGIEKLFF,TGTGCCAGCTCGTTACAGGGCATTGAAAAACTGTTTTTT
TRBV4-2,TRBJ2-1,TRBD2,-,CASSPGTSGYNEQFF,TGTGCCAGCAGCCCAGGGACTAGCGGGTACAATGAGCAGTTCTTC
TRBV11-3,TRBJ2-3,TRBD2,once,CASAFSGRGTDTQYF,TGTGCCAGCGCCTTTAGCGGGAGGGGGACAGATACGCAGTATTTT
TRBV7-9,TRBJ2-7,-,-,CASSPPGDEQYF,TGTGCCAGCAGCCCCCCCGGGGACGAGCAGTACTTC
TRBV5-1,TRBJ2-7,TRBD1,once,CASSPSGQGYEQYF,TGCGCCAGCAGCCCCTCCGGACAGGGCTACGAGCAGTACTTC
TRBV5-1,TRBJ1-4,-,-,CASSRENEKLFF,TGCGCCAGCAGCAGGGAGAATGAAAAACTGTTTTTT
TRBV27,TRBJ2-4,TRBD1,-,CASSPRQGYIQYF,TGTGCCAGCAGTCCCCGACAGGGTTACATTCAGTACTTC
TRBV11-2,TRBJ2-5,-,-,CASSLQETQYF,TGTGCCAGCAGCCTCCAAGAGACCCAGTACTTC
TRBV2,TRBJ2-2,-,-,CASNVAGPGELFF,TGTGCCAGCAATGTGGCGGGACCCGGGGAGCTGTTTTTT
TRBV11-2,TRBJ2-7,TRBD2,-,CASSLPSGTYEQYF,TGTGCCAGCAGCTTACCTAGCGGGACCTACGAGCAGTACTTC
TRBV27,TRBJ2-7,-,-,CASRTPRGGRTYEQYF,TGTGCCAGCAGAACACCCCGCGGGGGCAGGACTTACGAGCAGTACTTC
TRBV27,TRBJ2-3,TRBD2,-,CANSRLAGSTDTQYF,TGTGCCAACTCCCGACTAGCGGGTAGCACAGATACGCAGTATTTT
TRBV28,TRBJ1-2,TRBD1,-,CASSFGTGGYGYTF,TGTGCCAGCAGTTTCGGGACAGGCGGGTATGGCTACACCTTC